The present entry profiles one T cell receptor beta chain with its context. Via MiXCR, TCRdb re-called the 5' RACE reads, giving one row per CDR3 protein. Of more than 450,000 distinct CDR3 sequences listed, about a sixth are singletons. From germline, CDR1 is ENHRY and CDR2 SYGVKD. The CDR3 totals 16 residues. V dropped 4 bases and J dropped 6; count of bases not matched to a gene: 8. This sample is drawn from a study of T-cell memory formation after mild COVID-19. The sequenced material came from PBMCs or a T cell subset sorted from them (not recorded which). The genes are TRBV10-3 and TRBJ2-2; the match to TRBD2 covers 10 bases. This clonotype originated in an adult woman who had mild COVID-19 (a few samples of this study predate the infection). Cell type and time point are not known. The CDR3 reads CAISVAGGVGSGELFF. The CDR3 DNA reads TGTGCCATCAGTGTAGCGGGAGGAGTCGGATCCGGGGAGCTGTTTTTT.